This is a list of T cell receptor beta chains from one sample in a study of cytomegalovirus exposure and HLA in healthy donors. Generated by immunoSEQ multiplex PCR, the TCRdb table keeps only in-frame clones and is missing some. The sample holds 99,000 or so clones, more than 9.5% seen once. Sequences were obtained from PBMCs. All receptors derive from a man aged 40-49 years in good health and CMV-seropositive. Both conserved end residues are part of each CDR3. The D gene is left open where the match is weak. Where a row states a size, it is once, few, many or the class of an expanded clone; other rows omit it.

d_call j_call clone_size v_call cdr3_nt cdr3_aa
. TRBJ2-6 . TRBV7-8 TGTGCCAGCAGGAACAGGGTCGCTGGGGCCAACGTCCTGACTTTC CASRNRVAGANVLTF
. TRBJ2-7 . TRBV28 TGTGCCAGCAGTTTTGGGGCTACCTACGAGCAGTACTTC CASSFGATYEQYF
TRBD1 TRBJ1-2 . TRBV5-1 TGCGCCAGCAGCCCAGGACAGGGCTGGAACTATGGCTACACCTTC CASSPGQGWNYGYTF
. TRBJ2-5 . TRBV2 TGTGCCAGCAGAGGGGGGACGGGGGGAGGGGAGACCCAGTACTTC CASRGGTGGGETQYF
TRBD1 TRBJ1-1 few TRBV11-2 TGTGCCAGCAGCTCTCCGACAGGGGTTACTGAAGCTTTCTTT CASSSPTGVTEAFF
TRBD2 TRBJ2-7 few TRBV7-8 TGTGCCAGCAGCTCGGGACTAGCGGGAGTCTACGAGCAGTACTTC CASSSGLAGVYEQYF
. TRBJ2-1 . TRBV9 TGTGCCAGCAGCGCCGAATTTTTGGCATCTGAGCAGTTCTTC CASSAEFLASEQFF
TRBD1 TRBJ1-2 few TRBV29-1 TGCAGCGTCCGTCCCGGGACAGGGATGGATGGCTACACCTTC CSVRPGTGMDGYTF
TRBD1 TRBJ1-4 once TRBV28 TGTGCCAGCAGTTCCTCGACAGGGGCTGAAAAACTGTTTTTT CASSSSTGAEKLFF
. TRBJ2-1 few TRBV18 TGTGCCAGCTCACCCCCTAGCAACAATGAGCAGTTCTTC CASSPPSNNEQFF
TRBD1 TRBJ2-2 . TRBV5-1 TGCGCCAGCAGCCTGTTGACAGGGAGAAACACCGGGGAGCTGTTTTTT CASSLLTGRNTGELFF
TRBD2 TRBJ2-7 . TRBV7-7 TGTGCCAGCAGCTCGGGGCCTCATATGGGACTAGCGGGACACGAGCAGTACTTC CASSSGPHMGLAGHEQYF
. TRBJ2-6 few TRBV6-5 TGTGCCACCCAAGCCTCTGGGGCCAACGTCCTGACTTTC CATQASGANVLTF
TRBD1 TRBJ1-4 . TRBV5-1 TGCGCCAGCAGACAGGGGTTCGATGAAAAACTGTTTTTT CASRQGFDEKLFF
. TRBJ2-4 . TRBV7-9 TGTGCCAGCAGCTTAGGGGCGGGAACTACCAAAAACATTCAGTACTTC CASSLGAGTTKNIQYF
TRBD2 TRBJ2-7 . TRBV28 TGTGCCAGCCTTAGCGGGCCAGAGTACGAGCAGTACTTC CASLSGPEYEQYF
TRBD2 TRBJ2-5 . TRBV7-9 TGTGCCAGCAGCTCGGGAGGAGGCCAAGAGACCCAGTACTTC CASSSGGGQETQYF
TRBD2 TRBJ2-5 few TRBV4-3 TGCGCCAGCAGCCCGGGACTAGCGGGAGGCCCGCGGCCGGAGACCCAGTACTTC CASSPGLAGGPRPETQYF
TRBD2 TRBJ2-7 . TRBV9 TGTGCCAGCAGCGTAGAGGGTAGCGGGGTTTACGAGCAGTACTTC CASSVEGSGVYEQYF
. TRBJ1-2 . TRBV27 TGTGCCAGCACCATATCAGTGGGGGCCGGGTACGGCTACACCTTC CASTISVGAGYGYTF
TRBD1 TRBJ1-2 few TRBV15 TGTGCCACCAGCAGAGGGAACAGGGGCCAAGGGTATGGCTACACCTTC CATSRGNRGQGYGYTF
. TRBJ2-7 . TRBV7-9 TGTGCCAGCAGCCGCAAGGGGCAAGCGTCTCACTACGAGCAGTACTTC CASSRKGQASHYEQYF
. TRBJ1-1 . TRBV4-3 TGCGCCAGCAGCCAAGACGGTCGGGGCACTGAAGCTTTCTTT CASSQDGRGTEAFF
TRBD1 TRBJ2-2 . TRBV19 TGTGCCAGTAGTACCCATCTTCTGGACAGGATCACCGGGGAGCTGTTTTTT CASSTHLLDRITGELFF
. TRBJ1-4 . TRBV4-3 TGCGCCAGCAGCCAAGATAGAGGGTGGGGAAAACTGTTTTTT CASSQDRGWGKLFF
TRBD2 TRBJ2-1 . TRBV7-6 TGTGCCAGCAGCTTAGGGACTAGCGGGAGTCCGTCCTACAATGAGCAGTTCTTC CASSLGTSGSPSYNEQFF
TRBD1 TRBJ2-2 . TRBV4-1 TGCGCCAGCAGTCCGGACAGGGCTATCGGCGGGGAGCTGTTTTTT CASSPDRAIGGELFF
TRBD2 TRBJ2-3 few TRBV30 TGTGCCTGGACGCGGGCGGGAGGCCGGACAGATACGCAGTATTTT CAWTRAGGRTDTQYF
. TRBJ1-1 few TRBV4-1 TGCGCCAGCAGCCAAGTTCAGGGGTGGACTGAAGCTTTCTTT CASSQVQGWTEAFF
. TRBJ2-7 . TRBV5-6 TGTGCCAGCAGCTCGGTGGGACCGGGGGACGAGCAGTACTTC CASSSVGPGDEQYF
TRBD2 TRBJ2-1 few TRBV19 TGTGCCAGTAGTCTAGGACTAGTCCGTAAGTACAATGAGCAGTTCTTC CASSLGLVRKYNEQFF
TRBD1 TRBJ1-2 many TRBV5-6 TGTGCCAGCAGCTTGAAACAGGGGAACTATGGCTACACCTTC CASSLKQGNYGYTF
. TRBJ2-5 . TRBV18 TGTGCCAGCTCACCACTCGACTGGTACCAAGAGACCCAGTACTTC CASSPLDWYQETQYF
. TRBJ2-5 . TRBV6-5 TGTGCCAGCAGTTACTCGAGTAACCAAGAGACCCAGTACTTC CASSYSSNQETQYF
. TRBJ1-4 few TRBV10-3 TGTGCCATCAGTGATAATCAGGGATATGAAAAACTGTTTTTT CAISDNQGYEKLFF
TRBD1 TRBJ1-1 . TRBV7-8 TGTGCCAGCAGCTTACCGAGGACAGGGGGGACTGAAGCTTTCTTT CASSLPRTGGTEAFF
TRBD1 TRBJ2-1 few TRBV29-1 TGCAGCGCTGCGCTCGACAGGGGTGGCTTCAATGAGCAGTTCTTC CSAALDRGGFNEQFF
. TRBJ2-3 few TRBV29-1 TGCAGCGTTGAAGATGGTCTTCTCGGGGGTACGCAGTATTTT CSVEDGLLGGTQYF
TRBD2 TRBJ2-7 . TRBV30 TGTGCCTGGAGTGTCAGACTAGCGCTAGGGTACGAGCAGTACTTC CAWSVRLALGYEQYF
. TRBJ1-1 . TRBV5-4 TGTGCCAGCAGCTTGGCCGGGGGGGGAAGGGAGACTGAAGCTTTCTTT CASSLAGGGRETEAFF
. TRBJ2-1 . TRBV19 TGTGCCAGTAGTTGGGTTTCCGGGACTTCCATTTTTAATGAGCAGTTCTTC CASSWVSGTSIFNEQFF